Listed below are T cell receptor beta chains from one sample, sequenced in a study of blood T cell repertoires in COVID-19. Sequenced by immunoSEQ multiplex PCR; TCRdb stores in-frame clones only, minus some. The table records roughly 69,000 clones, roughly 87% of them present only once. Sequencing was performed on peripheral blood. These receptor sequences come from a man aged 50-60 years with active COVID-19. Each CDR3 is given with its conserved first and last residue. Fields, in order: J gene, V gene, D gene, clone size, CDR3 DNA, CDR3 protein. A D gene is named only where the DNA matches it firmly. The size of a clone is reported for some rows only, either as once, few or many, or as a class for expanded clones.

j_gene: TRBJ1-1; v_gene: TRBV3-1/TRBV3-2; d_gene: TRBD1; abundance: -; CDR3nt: TGTGCCAGCAGCATCCTGGGGGTCACAGGGGCCGAGAAGGCTGAAGCTTTCTTT; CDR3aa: CASSILGVTGAEKAEAFF
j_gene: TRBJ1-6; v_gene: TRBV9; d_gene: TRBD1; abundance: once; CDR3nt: TGTGCCAGCAGCCTAGAACAGGGGCCGCCATATTCACCCCTCCACTTT; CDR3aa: CASSLEQGPPYSPLHF
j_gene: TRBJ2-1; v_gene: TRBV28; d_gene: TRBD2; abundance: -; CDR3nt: TGTGCCAGCAATCAGAGAGGACTAGCGAATGAGCAGTTCTTC; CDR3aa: CASNQRGLANEQFF
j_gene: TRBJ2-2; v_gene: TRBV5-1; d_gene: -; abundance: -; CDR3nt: TGCGCCAGCAGACTGACAGGATCCCTTACCGGGGAGCTGTTTTTT; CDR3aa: CASRLTGSLTGELFF
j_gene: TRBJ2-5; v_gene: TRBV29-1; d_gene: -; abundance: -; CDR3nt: TGCAGCGTTGAGCTTTTCGAGGGGGAGATGGTTCGAGAGACCCAGTACTTC; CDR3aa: CSVELFEGEMVRETQYF
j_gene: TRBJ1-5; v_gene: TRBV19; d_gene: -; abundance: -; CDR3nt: TGTGCCAGTTCACGGGGGGTCAATCAGCCCCAGCATTTT; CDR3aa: CASSRGVNQPQHF
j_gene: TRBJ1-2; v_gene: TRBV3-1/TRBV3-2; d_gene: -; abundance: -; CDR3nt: TGTGCCAGCAGCCAATCGTTCTATGGCTACACCTTC; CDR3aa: CASSQSFYGYTF
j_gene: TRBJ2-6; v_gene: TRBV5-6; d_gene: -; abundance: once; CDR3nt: TGTGCCAGCAGCTTGGGGGGCCGGGACTGGATTGGGGCCAACGTCCTGACTTTC; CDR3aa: CASSLGGRDWIGANVLTF
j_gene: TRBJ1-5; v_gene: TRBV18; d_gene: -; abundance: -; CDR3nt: TGTGCCAGCTCAGGACAATATAGCAATCAGCCCCAGCATTTT; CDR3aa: CASSGQYSNQPQHF
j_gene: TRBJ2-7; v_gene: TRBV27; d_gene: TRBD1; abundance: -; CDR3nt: TGTGCCAGCAGTTTACGCGGACAGGCCTACGAGCAGTACTTC; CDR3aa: CASSLRGQAYEQYF
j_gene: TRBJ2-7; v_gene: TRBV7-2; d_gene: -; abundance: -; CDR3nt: TGTGCCAGCAGCCAACAGCAGTACTACGAGCAGTACTTC; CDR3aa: CASSQQQYYEQYF
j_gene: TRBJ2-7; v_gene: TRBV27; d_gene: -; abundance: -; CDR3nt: TGTGCCAGCAGTTGGCAGGGGTGGTCCTACGAGCAGTACTTC; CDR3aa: CASSWQGWSYEQYF
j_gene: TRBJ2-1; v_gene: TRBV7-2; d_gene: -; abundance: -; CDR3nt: TGTGCCAGCAGCTTGACATACAATGAGCAGTTCTTC; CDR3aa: CASSLTYNEQFF
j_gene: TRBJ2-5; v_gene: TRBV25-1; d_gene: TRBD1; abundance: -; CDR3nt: TGTGCCAGCAGTGTGACCGGGACAGGGGTCGAGACCCAGTACTTC; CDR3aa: CASSVTGTGVETQYF
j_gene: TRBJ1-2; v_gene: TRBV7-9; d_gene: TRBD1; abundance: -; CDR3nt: TGTGCCAGCAGCTCGGACAGGGGGAGCTATGGCTACACCTTC; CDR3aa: CASSSDRGSYGYTF
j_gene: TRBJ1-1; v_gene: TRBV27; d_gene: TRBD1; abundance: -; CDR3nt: TGTGCCAGCAGTTCCCCGACAGGGGGCCCCACTGAAGCTTTCTTT; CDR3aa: CASSSPTGGPTEAFF
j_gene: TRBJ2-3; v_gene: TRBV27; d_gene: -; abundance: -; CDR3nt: TGTGCCAGCAGTTTAGGAGCCCCGGTGGATACGCAGTATTTT; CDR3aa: CASSLGAPVDTQYF
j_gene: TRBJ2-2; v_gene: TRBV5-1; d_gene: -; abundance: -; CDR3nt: TGCGCCAGCAGCTTGGGGGCGAAGTTGGGCGGGGAGCTGTTTTTT; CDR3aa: CASSLGAKLGGELFF